These T cell receptor beta chains were read from a single sample in a study of blood T cell repertoires in COVID-19. Using immunoSEQ multiplex PCR, the repertoire was profiled, and TCRdb retains in-frame clones only, with some absent. In the table there are around 150,000 clones, 75% to 90% of which are singletons. Sequences were obtained from peripheral blood. These receptors were obtained from a human donor with acute or convalescent COVID-19. The donor label of this sample is uncertain. The CDR3 runs from the conserved cysteine through the conserved F or W. Each record gives: J gene, clone size, D gene, V gene, CDR3 DNA, CDR3 protein. A D gene is named only where the DNA matches it firmly. For some rows the clone size is stated as once, few or many, or as a class when expanded; others skip it.

TRBJ1-4 | once | TRBD1 | TRBV2 | TGTGCCAGTTGGACAGGGCTCGAAAAACTGTTTTTT | CASWTGLEKLFF
TRBJ2-5 | . | TRBD2 | TRBV5-4 | TGTGCCAGCAGCTCCGGGCGGGGGGTAGAGACCCAGTACTTC | CASSSGRGVETQYF
TRBJ2-3 | once | . | TRBV7-2 | TGTGCCAGCAGCTTGTGGGGGCTTAACACAGATACGCAGTATTTT | CASSLWGLNTDTQYF
TRBJ2-6 | . | . | TRBV5-8 | TGTGCCAGCAGCTTGGCCTCCGGGAGTCCTGGGGCCAACGTCCTGACTTTC | CASSLASGSPGANVLTF
TRBJ2-7 | few | TRBD1 | TRBV6-5 | TGTGCCAGCAGCGAGACAGGGGGCTCCTACGAGCAGTACTTC | CASSETGGSYEQYF
TRBJ2-2 | . | TRBD1 | TRBV6-4 | TGTGCCAGCAGACCGACAGGGGGAAGGACCGGGGAGCTGTTTTTT | CASRPTGGRTGELFF
TRBJ1-2 | . | . | TRBV6-5 | TGTGCCAGCAGTTACACTACAGGGTTCTATGGCTACACCTTC | CASSYTTGFYGYTF
TRBJ1-6 | . | . | TRBV7-9 | TGTGCCAGCAGCCCGTTTCGGGGGAGCTCCTATAATTCACCCCTCCACTTT | CASSPFRGSSYNSPLHF
TRBJ2-2 | . | TRBD1 | TRBV18 | TGTGCCAGCTCCCTAGGGACAGCGAACACCGGGGAGCTGTTTTTT | CASSLGTANTGELFF
TRBJ1-1 | few | TRBD1 | TRBV3-1/TRBV3-2 | TGTGCCAGCAGCTCTACAGGGGGAACAGCTTTCTTT | CASSSTGGTAFF
TRBJ2-5 | once | . | TRBV5-1 | TGCGCCAGCAGTCCACAATCGGGTGCCCAGAGGACCCAGTACTTC | CASSPQSGAQRTQYF
TRBJ2-7 | . | . | TRBV5-8 | TGTGCCAGCAGCCGGATAGGTTCTTCGGGGACCTACGAGCAGTACTTC | CASSRIGSSGTYEQYF
TRBJ1-2 | . | . | TRBV19 | TGTGCCAGTAGTATACAGACAAAGAACTATGGCTACACCTTC | CASSIQTKNYGYTF
TRBJ1-6 | . | TRBD1 | TRBV2 | TGTGCCAGCAGTGGGGACAGCGAGAATTCACCCCTCCACTTT | CASSGDSENSPLHF
TRBJ2-2 | once | TRBD2 | TRBV6-2/TRBV6-3 | TGTGCCAGCAGTTCCGCTAGCGGGGGGTCGTACACCGGGGAGCTGTTTTTT | CASSSASGGSYTGELFF
TRBJ2-3 | . | . | TRBV2 | TGTGCCAGCAGTGAAGCGGCAGGGCGGGAAGATACGCAGTATTTT | CASSEAAGREDTQYF
TRBJ2-1 | . | TRBD1 | TRBV19 | TGTGCCAGTGAGAGGGGACAGGGGGTGAATGAGCAGTTCTTC | CASERGQGVNEQFF
TRBJ2-7 | . | TRBD1 | TRBV4-1 | TGCGCCAGCAGCCGGGACCTTCGACAGGGGGGATTCTACGAGCAGTACTTC | CASSRDLRQGGFYEQYF
TRBJ2-2 | few | . | TRBV7-2 | TGTGCCAGCAGCCAAGGCGGCACGTACAACACCGGGGAGCTGTTTTTT | CASSQGGTYNTGELFF
TRBJ1-1 | few | . | TRBV6-5 | TGTGCCAGCAACGGAGGGGTCAGGGCGAACACTGAAGCTTTCTTT | CASNGGVRANTEAFF
TRBJ2-7 | . | . | TRBV5-1 | TGCGCCAGCAGACCCGGGAACCCGAGCTCCTACGAGCAGTACTTC | CASRPGNPSSYEQYF
TRBJ2-7 | . | . | TRBV10-1 | TGCGCCAGCAGTAGGACATCAGACCCCTACGAGCAGTACTTC | CASSRTSDPYEQYF
TRBJ1-3 | . | . | TRBV7-2 | TGTGCCAGCAGCTTAGTACCAGGGACTGGAAACACCATATATTTT | CASSLVPGTGNTIYF
TRBJ1-1 | . | TRBD1 | TRBV18 | TGTGCCAGCTCACCAGTGACAGGGGGTAACACTGAAGCTTTCTTT | CASSPVTGGNTEAFF
TRBJ2-1 | . | . | TRBV9 | TGTGCCAGCAGCGCAAGCCCCTTGAACGATAAGTTCTTC | CASSASPLNDKFF
TRBJ2-3 | . | TRBD1 | TRBV27 | TGTGCCAGCAGTTTATGGGCTGGGACAGGGGGCACAGATACGCAGTATTTT | CASSLWAGTGGTDTQYF
TRBJ2-4 | . | . | TRBV19 | TGTGCCAGTAGTACGAGTTCGGCAGGCATTCAGTACTTC | CASSTSSAGIQYF
TRBJ2-7 | . | TRBD1 | TRBV29-1 | TGCAGCGTTGAAGGAGGGACAGGGGGCTACTACGAGCAGTACTTC | CSVEGGTGGYYEQYF
TRBJ2-1 | few | . | TRBV6-2/TRBV6-3 | TGTGCCAGCAGTCGACAGGGAGGTTGGAATGAGCAGTTCTTC | CASSRQGGWNEQFF
TRBJ1-6 | . | . | TRBV30 | TGTGCCTGGAGTGTAAGGGGGATGGGGTCACCCCTCCACTTT | CAWSVRGMGSPLHF
TRBJ1-5 | . | TRBD1 | TRBV5-4 | TGTGCCAGCAGCTTGGGGGGAGGACAGGGAAAAGGCAATCAGCCCCAGCATTTT | CASSLGGGQGKGNQPQHF
TRBJ2-7 | . | TRBD2 | TRBV6-5 | TGTGCCAGCAGTTACTCGTTGATAGCGGGGGGTAAGGAGCAGTACTTC | CASSYSLIAGGKEQYF
TRBJ1-4 | . | . | TRBV12-3/TRBV12-4 | TGTGCCAGCAGTTCTCAGTCGGGGAGCGAACTGTTTTTT | CASSSQSGSELFF
TRBJ1-4 | . | TRBD1 | TRBV3-1/TRBV3-2 | TGTGCCAGCAGCCAAATGACAGGGGGGAATGAAAAACTGTTTTTT | CASSQMTGGNEKLFF
TRBJ1-5 | . | . | TRBV11-2 | TGTGCCAGCAGCTTAGAGGGGGCACGCAATCAGCCCCAGCATTTT | CASSLEGARNQPQHF
TRBJ2-3 | . | . | TRBV3-1/TRBV3-2 | TGTGCCAGCAGCCAAGGGCCCACAGATACGCAGTATTTT | CASSQGPTDTQYF
TRBJ1-5 | . | TRBD1 | TRBV6-2/TRBV6-3 | TGTGCCAGCAGTTACGGACAGGTAATCAATCAGCCCCAGCATTTT | CASSYGQVINQPQHF
TRBJ1-2 | . | TRBD1 | TRBV11-3 | TGTGCCAGCAGCCAGGACAGGCCGAGGGGCTATGGCTACACCTTC | CASSQDRPRGYGYTF
TRBJ1-5 | . | . | TRBV19 | TGTGCCAGTAGTATTTTTTACGGTCCGGACACAATTCCGTATAGCAATCAGCCCCAGCATTTT | CASSIFYGPDTIPYSNQPQHF
TRBJ2-6 | few | . | TRBV4-2 | TGTGCCAGCAGCCAGAGGGACTCTGGGGCCAACGTCCTGACTTTC | CASSQRDSGANVLTF
TRBJ1-1 | once | TRBD1 | TRBV11-2 | TGTGCCAGCAGCCTCGGACAGGGGAGGTCGACTGAAGCTTTCTTT | CASSLGQGRSTEAFF
TRBJ2-5 | . | TRBD2 | TRBV12-3/TRBV12-4 | TGTGCCAGCAACCAAGGGACTAGCAAAACCCAGTACTTC | CASNQGTSKTQYF
TRBJ1-3 | . | TRBD1 | TRBV5-4 | TGTGCCAGCAGCTTAGTGGGACAGGGGTCGTACGGAAACACCATATATTTT | CASSLVGQGSYGNTIYF
TRBJ2-3 | . | TRBD1 | TRBV30 | TGTGCCTGGAGTGGGGGGACAGGGTTTACGGATACGCAGTATTTT | CAWSGGTGFTDTQYF
TRBJ1-1 | once | TRBD1 | TRBV18 | TGTGCCAGCTCGCTGGGACAGGTGAACACTGAAGCTTTCTTT | CASSLGQVNTEAFF
TRBJ1-2 | . | . | TRBV7-2 | TGTGCCAGCAGCCCCCGCCCGAGAGATTCACTAAACTATGGCTACACCTTC | CASSPRPRDSLNYGYTF
TRBJ1-1 | . | TRBD1 | TRBV29-1 | TGCAGCGGAGACGGACAGGGGAATGAAGCTTTCTTT | CSGDGQGNEAFF
TRBJ2-7 | . | . | TRBV11-2 | TGTGCCAGCAGCCCGGACAGCTACGAGCAGTACTTC | CASSPDSYEQYF
TRBJ2-7 | few | TRBD1 | TRBV2 | TGTGCCAGCAGCGCGGGACAGGCTTACTACGAGCAGTACTTC | CASSAGQAYYEQYF
TRBJ1-4 | . | . | TRBV11-3 | TGTGCCAGCAACAGGAAACAGGGCCCTAATGAAAAACTGTTTTTT | CASNRKQGPNEKLFF
TRBJ1-2 | . | . | TRBV5-1 | TGCGCCAGCTACGGGGGGCAGGGGCCTTATGGCTACACCTTC | CASYGGQGPYGYTF
TRBJ2-7 | medium-sized | . | TRBV27 | TGTGCCAGCAGTTTATCCTGGCAGGGCGAGCAGTACTTC | CASSLSWQGEQYF
TRBJ1-1 | . | TRBD1 | TRBV19 | TGTGCCAGTAGTATTCTAAGGGTCGGACAGGGCCAGAACACTGAAGCTTTCTTT | CASSILRVGQGQNTEAFF
TRBJ1-1 | . | . | TRBV3-1/TRBV3-2 | TGTGCCAGCAGCCAAGGGGCAGGGATGAACACTGAAGCTTTCTTT | CASSQGAGMNTEAFF
TRBJ1-1 | . | . | TRBV11-3 | TGTGCCAGCAGCTTCGCGGGGGGCGCGGCGTCACATCGGGACACTGAAGCTTTCTTT | CASSFAGGAASHRDTEAFF